The clone carrying this TCR beta chain appeared a few times. This CDR3 comprises 16 residues. This sample is part of a study of control samples from healthy donors and cancer patients. Profiled with immunoSEQ multiplex PCR; TCRdb holds only in-frame clones, not every one. Among 200,000 or so clones listed, approximately 91% were seen once. V and J are TRBV21-1 and TRBJ1-1; the table's D call TRBD1 went unverified against the DNA. TRBV21-1 is termed a pseudogene. The clonotype originates from a man under 40 in good health. Sequencing was done on a sample of blood. CDR3 amino acids: CASSKAMHTANTEAFF. Written as DNA, the CDR3 is TGTGCCAGCAGCAAAGCGATGCATACAGCGAACACTGAAGCTTTCTTT.